What follows are 9 T cell receptor beta chains derived from one specimen sequenced in a study of blood T cell repertoires in COVID-19 (dated by TCRdb to the early 2020s). Library construction relied on the immunoSEQ multiplex PCR assay. TCRdb limited this immuneACCESS table to in-frame rearrangements with V and J called. A share of clones is missing; checked studies link under half to unresolved V genes, and the rest is unexplained. The sample table lists about 49,000 clones, 70% to 90% of them with a count of one. The ten biggest clones cover 14% of the sample. The sample taken for sequencing was peripheral blood. The receptor source for this set is a human donor in a cohort sampled during active COVID-19.

The CDR3, as DNA: TGTGCCAGTGTCGGAGGGGAGACCCAGTACTTC. Encoded protein: CASVGGETQYF. V gene TRBV2 combines with J gene TRBJ2-5; D is possibly TRBD2 (6 bases). Germline V lookup: CDR1 SNHLY, CDR2 FYNNEI. The germline V and J ends were trimmed by 9 bases and 5 bases, with 10 bases remaining between them. The CDR3 is made up of 11 amino acids.

The table lists this clone with a few counts. The chain uses TRBV30 and TRBJ1-3; D may be TRBD1 (6 bases). Deletions cut 4 bases from V and 1 base from J, with 8 bases between. CDR1 and CDR2 from the germline V gene are GTSNPN and SVGIG (reference sequence). This CDR3 is 13 amino acids long. This CDR3 reads CAWNTGSGNTIYF. The DNA of the CDR3 is TGTGCCTGGAACACAGGGTCTGGAAACACCATATATTTT.

This rearrangement joins TRBV30 to TRBJ2-7; tentatively, D is TRBD1 (6 bases). V was clipped by 0 bases and J by 0 bases, with 15 bases between them. The CDR3 contains 16 residues. The germline gives CDR1 GTSNPN, CDR2 SVGIG (reference sequence). In DNA, the CDR3 is TGTGCCTGGAGTGTCCCGGGACAAAAGCTCTCCTACGAGCAGTACTTC. Protein product: CAWSVPGQKLSYEQYF.

V is TRBV9 and J is TRBJ1-6, with D perhaps TRBD1 (5 bases). Germline V gene lookup returns CDR1 SGDLS and CDR2 YYNGEE. Trimming shortened V by 4 bases and J by 3 bases, and 14 bases separated the two germline ends. The CDR3 has 16 residues. The CDR3 DNA follows: TGTGCCAGCAGCCCCCAGGGTCTGAACTATAATTCACCCCTCCACTTT. It specifies CASSPQGLNYNSPLHF.

The rearrangement joins TRBV18 to TRBJ1-5; 7 nucleotides match TRBD1. This CDR3 has 13 residues. Germline lookup yields CDR1 KGHSH and CDR2 LQKENI. V lost 3 bases to trimming and J lost 6 bases; unmatched junction nucleotides: 2. CDR3 in amino acids: CASSPTGTQPQHF. The CDR3 DNA sequence: TGTGCCAGCTCACCGACAGGGACTCAGCCCCAGCATTTT.

The gene calls are TRBV7-2 and TRBJ1-5; D uncertain. The V gene lost 1 base and the J gene lost 2 bases, with 9 bases spanning the gap. The CDR3 has 15 amino acids. CDR1 and CDR2 from the germline V gene are SGHTA and FQGNSA. The CDR3 DNA reads as TGTGCCAGCAGCTTAGGAGGGCTCGGCAATCAGCCCCAGCATTTT. As protein: CASSLGGLGNQPQHF. Full variable domain (remainder filled in from reference TRBV7-2 and TRBJ1-5): GAGVSQSPSNKVTEKGKDVELRCDPISGHTALYWYRQSLGQGLEFLIYFQGNSAPDKSGLPSDRFSAERTGGSVSTLTIQRTQQEDSAVYLCASSLGGLGNQPQHFGDGTRLSIL.

The V and J genes are TRBV2 and TRBJ1-5; the D gene is possibly TRBD1 (6 bases). Germline assignment: CDR1 SNHLY and CDR2 FYNNEI. Trimming took 5 bases from V and 4 from J, leaving 15 bases between them. CDR3 size: 15 residues. The CDR3 nucleotides are TGTGCCAGCAGTCCAGCCGGACAGCCTAATCAGCCCCAGCATTTT. This sequence encodes CASSPAGQPNQPQHF.

The chain recombines TRBV2 with TRBJ1-5; D might be TRBD1 (6 bases). The V gene lost 6 bases and the J gene lost 5 bases, with 14 bases spanning the gap. CDR3 length: 14 residues. Germline V gives CDR1 SNHLY, CDR2 FYNNEI. CDR3 in amino acids: CASRRGGGHQPQHF. CDR3 in DNA: TGTGCCAGCAGGCGTGGGGGGGGCCATCAGCCCCAGCATTTT.

The chain links TRBV5-4 to TRBJ2-5; TRBD2 agrees at 7 bases. The CDR3 totals 14 residues. Germline CDR1 SGHNT, CDR2 YYREEE (reference sequence). V trimming: 4 bases; J trimming: 2 bases; junction bases outside the gene matches: 5. CDR3 sequence: CASSKRDFQETQYF. The CDR3 coding sequence is TGTGCCAGCAGCAAGCGGGACTTTCAAGAGACCCAGTACTTC.